The T cell receptor (beta chain) under discussion was sequenced for a study of OX40 agonist ivuxolimab in advanced cancers. Whole-study context: Patients treated during dose escalation were battling hepatocellular carcinoma, melanoma, renal cell or head and neck cancer.

The germline CDR1 and CDR2 sequences are GTSNPN and SVGIG (reference sequence). With 8 bases removed from V and 1 base from J, the gap between germline ends came to 17 bases. This CDR3 comprises 14 residues. Excluded were patients having autoimmune disease history or systemic immunosuppression. Remarks on this clone: What it binds is unknown.

Profiled with immunoSEQ multiplex PCR; TCRdb holds only in-frame clones, not every one. The repertoire holds tens of thousands of clones, with roughly 89% as singletons. Notes on the study in general: Relative to CD4+ cells, CD8+ T cells on average had more expanded clones.

The chain is built from TRBV30 and TRBJ1-1; no reliable D call. The TCR sequence derives from an adult with an advanced solid tumor such as melanoma, head and neck, liver or kidney cancer. The specimen was CD4+ or CD8+ T cells sorted from blood, collected in a trial of the OX40 agonist ivuxolimab. The CDR3 nucleotides read TGTGCCGGATACCCAAAACGGGGGAACACTGAAGCTTTCTTT. Amino acid sequence: CAGYPKRGNTEAFF.